Reported below is one T cell receptor beta chain. The antigen is undetermined. The data were taken from a study of molecular identifiers for immune sequencing clone quantification. Preparation of naive CD8 libraries involved 20,000 to 1,000,000 sorted cells and 10%, 30% or 50% RNA. Overall study findings and caveats: Detecting spiked Jurkat TCR RNA from one cell among more than 750,000 naive cells was reportedly possible.

The authors built bulk TCR libraries by previously described methods with listed TCR primers. TCRdb re-called the PCR reads with MiXCR, one entry per CDR3 protein. In the table there are nearly 650,000 distinct CDR3 sequences, around 25% of which are singletons. Sequenced material: naive CD8+ T cells from blood, with Jurkat cell RNA spiked in. Subset given: FACS-sorted CD8+CD4-CCR7+CD45RA+ naive T cells. This clonotype was sampled from a human donor in good health. Some libraries in this study had Jurkat cell RNA spiked in.

The CDR3 spells CASILTGFHTGELFF. The CDR3 nucleotides are TGTGCCAGCATTCTAACCGGCTTTCACACCGGGGAGCTGTTTTTT. The genes are TRBV7-9 and TRBJ2-2; D unresolved. V was shortened by 7 bases and J by 3 bases, with 15 bases between the two germline ends. From germline, CDR1 is SEHNR and CDR2 FQNEAQ (reference sequence). The CDR3 length is 15 residues. Drawing the rest from reference TRBV7-9 and TRBJ2-2, the complete variable domain is DTGVSQNPRHKITKRGQNVTFRCDPISEHNRLYWYRQTLGQGPEFLTYFQNEAQLEKSRLLSDRFSAERPKGSFSTLEIQRTEQGDSAMYLCASILTGFHTGELFFGEGSRLTVL.